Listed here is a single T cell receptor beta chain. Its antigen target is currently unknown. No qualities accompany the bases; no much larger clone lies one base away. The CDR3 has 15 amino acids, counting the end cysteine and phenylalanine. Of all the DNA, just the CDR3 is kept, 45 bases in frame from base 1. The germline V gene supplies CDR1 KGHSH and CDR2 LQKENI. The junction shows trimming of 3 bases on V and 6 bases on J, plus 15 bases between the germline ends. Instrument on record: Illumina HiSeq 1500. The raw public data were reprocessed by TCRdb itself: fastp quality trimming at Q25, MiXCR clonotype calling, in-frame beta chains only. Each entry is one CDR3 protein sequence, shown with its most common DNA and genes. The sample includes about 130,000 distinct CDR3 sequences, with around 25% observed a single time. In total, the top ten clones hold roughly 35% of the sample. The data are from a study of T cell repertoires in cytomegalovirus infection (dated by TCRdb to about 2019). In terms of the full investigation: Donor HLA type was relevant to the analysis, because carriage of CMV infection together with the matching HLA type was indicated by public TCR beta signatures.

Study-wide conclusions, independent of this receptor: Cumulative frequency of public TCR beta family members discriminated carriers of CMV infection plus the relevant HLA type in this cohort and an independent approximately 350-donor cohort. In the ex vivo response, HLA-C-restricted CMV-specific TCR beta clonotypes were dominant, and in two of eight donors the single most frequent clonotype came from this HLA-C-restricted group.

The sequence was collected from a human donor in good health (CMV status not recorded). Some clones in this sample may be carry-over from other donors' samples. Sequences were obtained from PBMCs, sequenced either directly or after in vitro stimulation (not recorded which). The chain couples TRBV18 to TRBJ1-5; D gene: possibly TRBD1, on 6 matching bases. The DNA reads TGTGCCAGCTCACCCCAGGGGTATGGTGGTCAGCCCCAGCATTTT. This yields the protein CASSPQGYGGQPQHF.